The 18 T cell receptor beta chains presented below share a single source sample, sequenced in a study of cytomegalovirus exposure and HLA in healthy donors. The PCR employed 60 Vbeta primers together with 13 Jbeta primers. Assay: immunoSEQ multiplex PCR; the TCRdb copy retains only in-frame clones and omits some. The sample carries around 140,000 clones, about three quarters recorded once. Sequencing was carried out using PBMCs. These receptors all come from a female donor in good health and CMV-seronegative.

Only one count was recorded for this clone. This sequence joins TRBV19 and TRBJ2-7, with 11 bases aligning to TRBD1. J was trimmed by 7 bases and V by 4 bases; bases with no gene match: 6. The CDR3 has 14 amino acids. Germline CDR1 reads LNHDA; CDR2 reads SQIVND (reference sequence). Here the CDR3 DNA reads TGTGCCAGTAGTACCGGACAGGGGGCATGGGAGCAGTACTTC. Translating gives CASSTGQGAWEQYF.

This clone was picked up a small number of times. V gene TRBV28 combines with J gene TRBJ2-7, with D maybe TRBD1 (5 bases). Deletions cut 6 bases from V and 2 bases from J, with 14 bases between. Germline CDR1 is MDHEN and CDR2 is SYDVKM. The CDR3 covers 14 residues. CDR3 nucleotide sequence: TGTGCCAGCAGAGGGGCTTTCCCTACCTACGAGCAGTACTTC. The encoded protein is CASRGAFPTYEQYF.

The chain joins TRBV15 to TRBJ2-3, with 8 nucleotides matching TRBD1. Trimming at V came to 3 bases and at J to 4 bases, leaving 6 bases not matched to a gene. The germline CDR1 and CDR2 sequences are LNHNV and YYDKDF (reference sequence). The CDR3 sequence is 15 residues long. CDR3 DNA: TGTGCCACCAGCAGGACAGGGGACGGTGCAGATACGCAGTATTTT. It translates to CATSRTGDGADTQYF.

The CDR3 bases are TGCGCCAGCAGCTTGGCCCTTGGAGGGAGGACTGAAGCTTTCTTT. It specifies CASSLALGGRTEAFF. The genes are TRBV5-1 and TRBJ1-1; D unclear. The V end was cut by 0 bases, the J end by 5 bases, with 14 bases between. The germline gives CDR1 SGHRS, CDR2 YFSETQ. The CDR3 is 15 amino acids.

This clone was counted once. The V and J genes are TRBV2 and TRBJ2-1; 13 bases are shared with TRBD2. The germline CDR1 and CDR2 sequences are SNHLY and FYNNEI. Trimming removed 8 bases from V and 0 bases from J; junction bases left unmatched: 7. The CDR3 sequence is 17 residues long. Here the CDR3 reads CASRTSGGLSSYNEQFF. CDR3 bases: TGTGCCAGCCGGACTAGCGGGGGCTTAAGCTCCTACAATGAGCAGTTCTTC. Filled out from reference TRBV2 and TRBJ2-1, the complete variable domain reads EPEVTQTPSHQVTQMGQEVILRCVPISNHLYFYWYRQILGQKVEFLVSFYNNEISEKSEIFDDQFSVERPDGSNFTLKIRSTKLEDSAMYFCASRTSGGLSSYNEQFFGPGTRLTVL.

The CDR3 sequence: CASSLGLYTDTQYF. The CDR3 DNA reads as TGCGCCAGCAGCTTGGGACTGTACACAGATACGCAGTATTTT. The chain uses TRBV5-1 and TRBJ2-3, with no clear D. This CDR3 has 14 residues. Germline assignment: CDR1 SGHRS and CDR2 YFSETQ. The V end lost 0 bases, the J end lost 2 bases, and 7 bases lay between the germline ends.

V gene TRBV7-9 combines with J gene TRBJ2-3, with TRBD2 matching over 8 bases. After removal of 1 base from V and 5 bases from J, the junction contained 5 bases not matched to a gene. CDR3 length equals 15 residues. Germline CDR1 and CDR2: SEHNR and FQNEAQ (reference sequence). Here the CDR3 reads CASSLEAGVGDTQYF. The DNA of the CDR3 is TGTGCCAGCAGCTTAGAAGCGGGGGTGGGAGATACGCAGTATTTT.

This clone showed up just a few times. The chain is built from TRBV5-1 and TRBJ1-2; unclear D gene. This CDR3 comprises 15 residues. CDR1 is SGHRS, CDR2 YFSETQ, per germline. V lost 0 bases and J 4 bases, leaving 13 bases between the germline ends. The CDR3 reads CASSLDSLNPYGYTF. The DNA of the CDR3 is TGCGCCAGCAGCTTGGATAGCCTCAACCCCTATGGCTACACCTTC.

Points on this clone: The sample has other DNA sequences that encode this CDR3 too. The V and J genes are TRBV7-3 and TRBJ1-6, with 8 bases that match TRBD1. The CDR3 totals 14 residues. The V and J ends lost 2 bases and 7 bases, in that order; junction bases with no gene match: 1. Germline CDR1 reads SGHTA; CDR2 reads FQGTGA. DNA for the CDR3: TGTGCCAGCAGCTTAGACAGGGGAAATTCACCCCTCCACTTT. As protein: CASSLDRGNSPLHF.

The chain uses TRBV5-8 and TRBJ2-5; TRBD1 aligns across 7 bases. CDR1 SGHTS and CDR2 YDEGEE come from the germline V gene. V shed 3 bases, J shed 5 bases, and the junction held 7 bases outside the gene matches. The CDR3 covers 14 residues. In DNA form, the CDR3 reads TGTGCCAGCAGCTCTACAGGGGCCGCGGAGACCCAGTACTTC. Translated: CASSSTGAAETQYF.

The chain recombines TRBV15 with TRBJ2-2; a weak D match, TRBD2 (6 bases). Germline V CDR1 and CDR2: LNHNV, YYDKDF (reference sequence). Trimming shortened V by 1 base and J by 5 bases, and 11 bases separated the two germline ends. CDR3 size: 15 residues. CDR3 region: CATSRAGAGTGELFF. CDR3 DNA: TGTGCCACCAGCAGAGCGGGAGCTGGAACCGGGGAGCTGTTTTTT.

The rearrangement links TRBV30 to TRBJ2-3; no definite D call. V was trimmed by 8 bases and J by 1 base, leaving 16 bases between them. CDR1 GTSNPN and CDR2 SVGIG come from the germline V gene (reference sequence). The CDR3 covers 14 residues. The CDR3 region is CARPRLWGTDTQYF. The DNA of the CDR3 is TGTGCCCGCCCGAGACTGTGGGGCACAGATACGCAGTATTTT.

The chain combines TRBV6-1 with TRBJ1-1; D unclear. CDR3 size: 13 residues. Trimming removed 5 bases at V and 1 base at J, with 8 bases between. Germline CDR1 reads MNHNS; CDR2 reads SASEGT. The CDR3 loop reads CASSLNGNTEAFF. The CDR3 DNA reads as TGTGCCAGCAGTTTGAACGGGAACACTGAAGCTTTCTTT.

The rearrangement uses TRBV2 and TRBJ2-3; tentatively, D is TRBD1 (6 bases). V was cut by 10 bases and J by 1 base, with 21 bases left in between. CDR3 length: 16 residues. Per germline, CDR1 SNHLY and CDR2 FYNNEI. The CDR3 sequence: CATKGHPGQGTDTQYF. The CDR3 DNA follows: TGTGCCACCAAGGGACATCCGGGACAAGGCACAGATACGCAGTATTTT.

The chain couples TRBV27 to TRBJ1-1; 9 bases map to TRBD1. This CDR3 is built from 16 residues. From germline, CDR1 is MNHEY and CDR2 SMNVEV (reference sequence). The trim removed 2 bases at V and 0 bases at J, leaving 4 bases unmatched. The CDR3 protein is CASSLVTGGMNTEAFF. In DNA form, the CDR3 reads TGTGCCAGCAGTTTAGTAACAGGGGGCATGAACACTGAAGCTTTCTTT.

The chain uses TRBV29-1 and TRBJ1-2; a possible D gene is TRBD1 (5 bases). Trimming cost V 4 bases and J 5 bases, with 20 bases left between them. The CDR3 covers 15 residues. Germline CDR1 and CDR2: SQVTM and ANQGSEA. CDR3: CSVGGQGTFGYGYTF. In DNA, the CDR3 is TGCAGCGTTGGGGGCCAGGGCACCTTCGGATATGGCTACACCTTC.

The chain has TRBV5-8 and TRBJ2-5, with TRBD2 matching over 8 bases. The germline CDR1 and CDR2 sequences are SGHTS and YDEGEE. This CDR3 region has 15 residues. J gave up 5 bases and V 0 bases, and 6 bases lay outside the gene matches. The CDR3 coding sequence is TGTGCCAGCAGCTTGGGAAGCGGGAGCGGGGAGACCCAGTACTTC. This codes for CASSLGSGSGETQYF.

In this sample, this clone turned up a few times. V and J are TRBV6-5 and TRBJ1-6; no clear D. Trimming cost V 6 bases and J 10 bases, with 16 bases left between them. This CDR3 spans 14 amino acids. Germline V CDR1 and CDR2: MNHEY, SVGAGI. In nucleotides, the CDR3 is TGTGCCAGCAGCCTTGCGTCCTCGCGGTCACCCCTCCACTTT. Encoded protein: CASSLASSRSPLHF.